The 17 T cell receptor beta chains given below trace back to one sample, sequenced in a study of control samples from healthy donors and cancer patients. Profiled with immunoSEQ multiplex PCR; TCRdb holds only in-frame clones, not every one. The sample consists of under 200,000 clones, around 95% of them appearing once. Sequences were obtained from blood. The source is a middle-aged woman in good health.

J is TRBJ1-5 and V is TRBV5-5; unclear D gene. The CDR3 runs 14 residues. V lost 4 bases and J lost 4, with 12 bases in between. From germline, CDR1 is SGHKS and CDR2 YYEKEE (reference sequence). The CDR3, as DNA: TGTGCCAGCAGCCGGGAGTACAGTAATCAGCCCCAGCATTTT. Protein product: CASSREYSNQPQHF.

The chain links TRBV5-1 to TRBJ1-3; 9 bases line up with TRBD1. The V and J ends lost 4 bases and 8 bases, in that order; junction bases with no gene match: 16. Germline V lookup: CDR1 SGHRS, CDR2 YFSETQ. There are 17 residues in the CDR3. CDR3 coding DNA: TGCGCCAGCAGCATAAACACCGGGACAGGGAGGCTGGACACCATATATTTT. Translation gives CASSINTGTGRLDTIYF.

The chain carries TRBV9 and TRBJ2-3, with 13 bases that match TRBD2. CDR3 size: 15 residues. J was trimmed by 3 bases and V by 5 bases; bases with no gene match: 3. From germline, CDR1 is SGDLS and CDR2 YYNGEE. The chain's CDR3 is CASRRTSGGTDTQYF. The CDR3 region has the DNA TGTGCCAGCAGACGGACTAGCGGGGGAACAGATACGCAGTATTTT.

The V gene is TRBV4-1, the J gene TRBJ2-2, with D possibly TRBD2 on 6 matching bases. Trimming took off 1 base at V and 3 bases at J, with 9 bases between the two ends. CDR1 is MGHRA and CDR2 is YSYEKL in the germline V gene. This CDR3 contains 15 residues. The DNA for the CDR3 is TGCGCCAGCAGCCAAGGTACGGGGGACACCGGGGAGCTGTTTTTT. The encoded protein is CASSQGTGDTGELFF.

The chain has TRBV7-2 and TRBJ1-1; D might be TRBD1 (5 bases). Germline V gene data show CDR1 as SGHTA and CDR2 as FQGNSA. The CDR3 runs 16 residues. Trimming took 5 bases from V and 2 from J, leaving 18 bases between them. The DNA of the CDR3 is TGTGCCAGCAGCCCCGGCGGGGGGTGGGGAAACACTGAAGCTTTCTTT. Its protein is CASSPGGGWGNTEAFF.

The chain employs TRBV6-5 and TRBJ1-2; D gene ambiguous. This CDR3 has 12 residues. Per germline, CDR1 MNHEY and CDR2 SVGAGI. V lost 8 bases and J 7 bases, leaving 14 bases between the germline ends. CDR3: CASSRGGFGYTF. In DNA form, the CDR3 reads TGTGCCAGCTCTCGTGGAGGGTTTGGCTACACCTTC.

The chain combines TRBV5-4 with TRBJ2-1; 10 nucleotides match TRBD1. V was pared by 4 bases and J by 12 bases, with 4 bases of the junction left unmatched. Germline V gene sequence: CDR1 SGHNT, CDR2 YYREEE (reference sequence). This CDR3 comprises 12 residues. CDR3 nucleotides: TGTGCCAGCAGCCAGACAGGGGGCGCGCAGTTCTTC. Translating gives CASSQTGGAQFF.

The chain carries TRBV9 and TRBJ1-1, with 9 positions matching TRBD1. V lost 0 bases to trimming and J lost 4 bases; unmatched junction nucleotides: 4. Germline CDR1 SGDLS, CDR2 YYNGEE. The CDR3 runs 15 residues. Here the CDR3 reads CASSVEDRGSTEAFF. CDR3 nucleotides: TGTGCCAGCAGCGTAGAGGACAGGGGTAGCACTGAAGCTTTCTTT.

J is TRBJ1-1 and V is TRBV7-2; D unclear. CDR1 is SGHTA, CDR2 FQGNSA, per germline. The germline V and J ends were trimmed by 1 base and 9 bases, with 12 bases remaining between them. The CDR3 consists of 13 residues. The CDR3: CASSLGRSEKAFF. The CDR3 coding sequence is TGTGCCAGCAGCTTAGGGAGGTCGGAGAAAGCTTTCTTT.

Here the CDR3 reads CASSPEARNEKLFF. The CDR3 bases are TGTGCCAGCTCACCAGAGGCCCGGAATGAAAAACTGTTTTTT. The chain recombines TRBV18 with TRBJ1-4; unclear D gene. There are 14 residues in the CDR3. V lost 2 bases, J lost 5 bases, and 9 bases lay in between. Looked up from germline, CDR1 is KGHSH and CDR2 is LQKENI.

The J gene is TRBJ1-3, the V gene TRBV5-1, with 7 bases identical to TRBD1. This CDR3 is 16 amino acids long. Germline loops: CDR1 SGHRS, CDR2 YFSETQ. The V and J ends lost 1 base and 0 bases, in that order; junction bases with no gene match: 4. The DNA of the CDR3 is TGCGCCAGCAGCTTGACAGGGGAAAGCTCTGGAAACACCATATATTTT. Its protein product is CASSLTGESSGNTIYF.

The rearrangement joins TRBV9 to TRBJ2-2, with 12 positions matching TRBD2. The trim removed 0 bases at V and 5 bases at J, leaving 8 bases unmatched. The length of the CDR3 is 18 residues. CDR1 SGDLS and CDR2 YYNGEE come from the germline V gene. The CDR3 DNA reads TGTGCCAGCAGCGTAGCGGCTAGCGGGGGGGCAGGGACCGGGGAGCTGTTTTTT. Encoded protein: CASSVAASGGAGTGELFF. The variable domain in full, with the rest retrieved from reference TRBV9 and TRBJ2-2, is DSGVTQTPKHLITATGQRVTLRCSPRSGDLSVYWYQQSLDQGLQFLIQYYNGEERAKGNILERFSAQQFPDLHSELNLSSLELGDSALYFCASSVAASGGAGTGELFFGEGSRLTVL.

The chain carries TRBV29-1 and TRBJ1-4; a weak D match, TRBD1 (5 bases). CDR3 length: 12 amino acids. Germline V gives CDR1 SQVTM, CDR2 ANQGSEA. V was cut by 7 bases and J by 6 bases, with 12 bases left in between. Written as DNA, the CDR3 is TGCAGCGGGGGGGACCTGTATGAAAAACTGTTTTTT. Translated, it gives CSGGDLYEKLFF.

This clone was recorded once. The DNA for the CDR3 is TGTGCAAGTCGCTTAGTGTCAGGGGAGGGGTCTAGCAATCAGCCCCAGCATTTT. Translated, it gives CASRLVSGEGSSNQPQHF. The rearrangement joins TRBV12-2 to TRBJ1-5. TRBV12-2 is listed as a pseudogene. The CDR3 covers 18 residues.

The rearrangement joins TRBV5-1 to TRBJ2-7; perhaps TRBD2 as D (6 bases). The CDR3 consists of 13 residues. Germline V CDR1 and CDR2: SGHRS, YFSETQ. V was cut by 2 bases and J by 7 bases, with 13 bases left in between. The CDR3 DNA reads TGCGCCAGCAGCTTAGGACATGGAGGGGAGCAGTACTTC. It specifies CASSLGHGGEQYF.

CDR3 in amino acids: CASSSPGGVGEAFF. DNA of the CDR3: TGTGCCAGCAGTTCCCCTGGGGGGGTTGGTGAAGCTTTCTTT. V usage is TRBV6-5 and J usage is TRBJ1-1, with a weak D call TRBD1 (5 bases). From germline, CDR1 is MNHEY and CDR2 SVGAGI. The CDR3 has 14 residues. V lost 4 bases, J lost 7 bases, and 16 bases lay in between.

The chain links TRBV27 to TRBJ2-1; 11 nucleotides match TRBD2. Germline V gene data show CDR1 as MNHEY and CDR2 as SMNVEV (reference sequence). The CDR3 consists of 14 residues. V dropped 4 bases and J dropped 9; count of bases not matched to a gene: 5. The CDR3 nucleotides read TGTGCCAGCAGTTACACTAGCGGGGGAACTGAGCAGTTCTTC. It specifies CASSYTSGGTEQFF.